Listed below are T cell receptor beta chains from one sample, sequenced in a study of blood T cell repertoires in COVID-19. Sequencing was performed with immunoSEQ multiplex PCR; in TCRdb, only in-frame clones are kept and a portion is missing. The sample includes tens of thousands of clones, around 82% seen only once; the top ten take 9.5% to 15%. The source material was peripheral blood. These receptors came from a human donor in a cohort sampled during active COVID-19. Each CDR3 is given without its conserved first and last residue. Fields, in order: D gene, J gene, V gene, clone size, CDR3 protein. A D gene is named only where the DNA matches it firmly. Clone size is stated in some rows and not others, as once, few, many or a class when expanded.

TRBD1,TRBJ2-2,TRBV25-1,-,ASTRTGVDTGELF
-,TRBJ1-1,TRBV29-1,-,SVEDPGTEAF
-,TRBJ1-2,TRBV7-2,-,ASSPRDLQGYGYT
TRBD2,TRBJ2-7,TRBV10-3,-,AISEGAGGGEQY
TRBD2,TRBJ2-3,TRBV6-2/TRBV6-3,-,ASSETSGTSGASDTQY
TRBD1,TRBJ1-5,TRBV5-5,-,ASSLGQGPEPQH
TRBD1,TRBJ1-5,TRBV30,-,AWSVKGFRTGRGSNQPQH
TRBD2,TRBJ2-1,TRBV5-4,once,ASSPGTSGYNEQF
TRBD2,TRBJ2-3,TRBV4-3,-,ASSHRTSGTYTQY
-,TRBJ2-3,TRBV7-2,-,ASSSVAFSTDTQY
-,TRBJ1-2,TRBV30,-,AWSVGRGSYGYT
TRBD1,TRBJ1-4,TRBV18,-,ASSPRGTFNEKLF
-,TRBJ1-1,TRBV7-2,-,ASSLEIQGTTEAF
-,TRBJ2-7,TRBV5-1,-,ASSLEVGSSYEQY
-,TRBJ1-1,TRBV2,-,ASSTTSRRTEAF
TRBD1,TRBJ2-7,TRBV4-1,-,ASSPRQGSEQY
TRBD2,TRBJ2-5,TRBV5-1,-,ASSGAGGDTLKGETQY
-,TRBJ2-7,TRBV24-1,-,ATTKGQYYEQY
TRBD2,TRBJ2-7,TRBV10-3,-,ATRLLADSYEQY
-,TRBJ2-1,TRBV30,-,AWSVQSGEQF
-,TRBJ1-6,TRBV5-5,-,ASSHGVLYNSPLH
TRBD1,TRBJ2-1,TRBV14,-,ASSQETGGPYNEQF
-,TRBJ1-2,TRBV6-5,-,ASSYGQGKGYT
-,TRBJ2-3,TRBV29-1,once,SVAGGDRTDTQY
TRBD2,TRBJ2-3,TRBV4-1,-,ASSRGIGLAGGTDTQY
TRBD1,TRBJ1-6,TRBV7-2,-,ASSLATGAGSPLH
TRBD1,TRBJ1-4,TRBV19,-,ASKAPGQGSEKLF
-,TRBJ1-2,TRBV5-1,-,ASSLVAGANYGYT
-,TRBJ2-1,TRBV7-6,-,ASSLGSGVGGEQF
TRBD1,TRBJ1-2,TRBV19,-,ASSSGQGQGYGYT
TRBD2,TRBJ2-1,TRBV6-1,-,ASSESGLAGERWF
TRBD2,TRBJ2-2,TRBV6-5,-,ASSSSGRTNTGELF
-,TRBJ2-7,TRBV5-6,-,ASSAVGAYEQY
TRBD2,TRBJ2-3,TRBV7-3,-,ASSMGGAGPRGTQY
TRBD1,TRBJ1-6,TRBV12-5,-,ASGLEDRAPLH
-,TRBJ1-4,TRBV2,-,ASSDGGTGEKLF
TRBD2,TRBJ2-2,TRBV5-6,-,ASSLRLAGRTGELF
TRBD1,TRBJ1-1,TRBV10-3,-,AISEWDSGLNTEAF
TRBD2,TRBJ2-3,TRBV28,-,ASSLAGAGTDTQY
-,TRBJ1-4,TRBV2,-,ASSERGRLLLATNEKLF
-,TRBJ1-6,TRBV27,-,ASSWAGRNSPLH
TRBD1,TRBJ1-1,TRBV5-1,-,ASSSQGRGTEAF
TRBD2,TRBJ2-1,TRBV5-1,-,ASNAGSGAPYNEQF
TRBD2,TRBJ2-7,TRBV2,-,ASSEAKLAGARNWY
-,TRBJ2-1,TRBV27,few,ASSLASAYNEQF
TRBD2,TRBJ2-1,TRBV5-4,-,AAGGGALNEQF
TRBD1,TRBJ2-3,TRBV2,-,ASSRAGQGPDTQY
TRBD1,TRBJ1-1,TRBV7-8,-,ASSYQGERTEAF
TRBD1,TRBJ1-4,TRBV7-6,-,ASSLATGEREKLF
-,TRBJ2-2,TRBV7-2,many,ASSLLRELF
-,TRBJ2-3,TRBV3-1/TRBV3-2,-,ASSQAGTDTQY
-,TRBJ1-3,TRBV15,-,ATSRDRNTIY
-,TRBJ1-1,TRBV19,-,ASSWIRGPQQNTEAF
-,TRBJ2-7,TRBV7-2,-,ASSLGRRYEQY
TRBD2,TRBJ2-7,TRBV5-1,-,ASSFGVAGPYEQY